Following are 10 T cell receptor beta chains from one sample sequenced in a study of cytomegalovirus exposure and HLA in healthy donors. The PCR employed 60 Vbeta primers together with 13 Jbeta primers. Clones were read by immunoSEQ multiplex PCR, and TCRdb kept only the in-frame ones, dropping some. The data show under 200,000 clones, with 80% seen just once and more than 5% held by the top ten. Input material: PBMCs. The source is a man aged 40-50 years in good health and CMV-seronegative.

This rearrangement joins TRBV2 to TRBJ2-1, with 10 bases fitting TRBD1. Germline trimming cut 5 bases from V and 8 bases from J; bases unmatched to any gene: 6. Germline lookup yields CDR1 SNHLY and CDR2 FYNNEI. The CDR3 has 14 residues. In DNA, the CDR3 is TGTGCCAGCAGTTTTGACAGGGGGCAAGATGAGCAGTTCTTC. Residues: CASSFDRGQDEQFF.

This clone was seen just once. In nucleotides, the CDR3 is TGTGCCAGCAGCTATCTGAGCTACGGGACTAGCGAACCTCCCTACGAGCAGTACTTC. Translating it yields CASSYLSYGTSEPPYEQYF. This rearrangement joins TRBV7-2 to TRBJ2-7; TRBD2 matches at 10 bases. The V gene's germline CDR1 is SGHTA and CDR2 FQGNSA. With V trimmed by 4 bases and J by 2 bases, 17 bases remained unmatched. This CDR3 spans 19 amino acids.

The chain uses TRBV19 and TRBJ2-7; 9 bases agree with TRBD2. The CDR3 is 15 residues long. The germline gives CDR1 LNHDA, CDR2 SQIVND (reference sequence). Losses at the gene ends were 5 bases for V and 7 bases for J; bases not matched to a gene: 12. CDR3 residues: CASSVASGMSWEQYF. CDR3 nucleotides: TGTGCCAGTAGTGTGGCTAGCGGGATGTCGTGGGAGCAGTACTTC.

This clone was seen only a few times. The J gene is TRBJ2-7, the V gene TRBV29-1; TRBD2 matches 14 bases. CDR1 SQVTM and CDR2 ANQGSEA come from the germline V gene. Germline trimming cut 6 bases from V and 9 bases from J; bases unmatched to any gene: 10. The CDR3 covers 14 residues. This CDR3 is CSVPVGLAGGGQYF. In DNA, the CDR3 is TGCAGCGTCCCAGTAGGACTAGCGGGAGGAGGGCAGTACTTC.

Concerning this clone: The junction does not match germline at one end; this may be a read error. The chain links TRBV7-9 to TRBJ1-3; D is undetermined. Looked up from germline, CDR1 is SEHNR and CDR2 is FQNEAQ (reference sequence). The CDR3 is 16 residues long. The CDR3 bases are TGTTCCAGCAGTTTAGCCCAGCGGGACTCTGGAAACACCATATATTTT. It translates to CSSSLAQRDSGNTIYF.

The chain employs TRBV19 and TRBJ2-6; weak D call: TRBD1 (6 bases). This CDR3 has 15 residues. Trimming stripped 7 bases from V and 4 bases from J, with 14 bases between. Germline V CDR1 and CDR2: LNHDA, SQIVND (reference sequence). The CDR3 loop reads CASTITGTGANVLTF. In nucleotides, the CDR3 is TGTGCCAGTACCATAACAGGGACCGGGGCCAACGTCCTGACTTTC.

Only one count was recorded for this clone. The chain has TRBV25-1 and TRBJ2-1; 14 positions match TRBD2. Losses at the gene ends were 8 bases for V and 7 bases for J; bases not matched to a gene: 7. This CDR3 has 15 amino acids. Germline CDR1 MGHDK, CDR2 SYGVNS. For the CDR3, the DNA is TGTGCCAGCCAGGGACTAGCGGGAGTAGGAAATGAGCAGTTCTTC. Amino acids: CASQGLAGVGNEQFF.

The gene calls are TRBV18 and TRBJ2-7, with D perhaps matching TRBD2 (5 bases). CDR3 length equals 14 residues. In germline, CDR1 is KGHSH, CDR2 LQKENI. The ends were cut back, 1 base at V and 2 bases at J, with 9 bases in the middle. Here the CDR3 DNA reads TGTGCCAGCTCACCACGGGCGGGTACCTACGAGCAGTACTTC. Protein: CASSPRAGTYEQYF.

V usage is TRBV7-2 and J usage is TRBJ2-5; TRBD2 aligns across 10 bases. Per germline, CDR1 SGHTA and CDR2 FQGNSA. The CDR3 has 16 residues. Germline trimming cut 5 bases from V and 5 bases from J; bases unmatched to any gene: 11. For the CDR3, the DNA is TGTGCCAGCAGCAGGATAGCGGGGGGCCTCTCGGAGACCCAGTACTTC. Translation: CASSRIAGGLSETQYF.

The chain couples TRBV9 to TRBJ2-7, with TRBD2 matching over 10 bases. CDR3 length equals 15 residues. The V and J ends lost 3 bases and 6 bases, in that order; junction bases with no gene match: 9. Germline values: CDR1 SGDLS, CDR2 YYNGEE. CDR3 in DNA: TGTGCCAGCAGCGAACATCTAGCGGGAGTAGCCGAGCAGTACTTC. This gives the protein CASSEHLAGVAEQYF.